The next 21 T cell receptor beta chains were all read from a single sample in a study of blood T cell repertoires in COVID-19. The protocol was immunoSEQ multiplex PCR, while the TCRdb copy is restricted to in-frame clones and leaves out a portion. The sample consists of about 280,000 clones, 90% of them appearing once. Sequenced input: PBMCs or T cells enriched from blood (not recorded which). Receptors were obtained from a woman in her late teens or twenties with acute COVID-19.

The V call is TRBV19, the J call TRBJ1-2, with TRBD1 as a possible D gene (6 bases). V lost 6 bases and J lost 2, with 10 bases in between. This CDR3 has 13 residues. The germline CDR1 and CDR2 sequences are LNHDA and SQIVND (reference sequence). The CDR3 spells CASRGAANYGYTF. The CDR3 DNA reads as TGTGCCAGTAGGGGGGCGGCCAACTATGGCTACACCTTC.

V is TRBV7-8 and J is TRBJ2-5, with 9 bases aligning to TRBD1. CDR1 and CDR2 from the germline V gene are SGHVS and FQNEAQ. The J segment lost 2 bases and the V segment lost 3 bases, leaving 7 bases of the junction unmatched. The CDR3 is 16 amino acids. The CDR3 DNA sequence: TGTGCCAGCAGCTTCCGGACAGGGGCAAATCAAGAGACCCAGTACTTC. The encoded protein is CASSFRTGANQETQYF. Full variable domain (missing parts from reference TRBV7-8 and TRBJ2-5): GAGVSQSPRYKVAKRGQDVALRCDPISGHVSLFWYQQALGQGPEFLTYFQNEAQLDKSGLPSDRFFAERPEGSVSTLKIQRTQQEDSAVYLCASSFRTGANQETQYFGPGTRLLVL.

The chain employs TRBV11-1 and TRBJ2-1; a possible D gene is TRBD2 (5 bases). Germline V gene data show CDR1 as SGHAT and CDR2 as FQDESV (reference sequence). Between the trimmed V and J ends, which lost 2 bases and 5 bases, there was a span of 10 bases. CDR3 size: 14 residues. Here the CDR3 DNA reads TGTGCCAGCAGCTTAAGTCTAGCAAACAATGAGCAGTTCTTC. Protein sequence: CASSLSLANNEQFF.

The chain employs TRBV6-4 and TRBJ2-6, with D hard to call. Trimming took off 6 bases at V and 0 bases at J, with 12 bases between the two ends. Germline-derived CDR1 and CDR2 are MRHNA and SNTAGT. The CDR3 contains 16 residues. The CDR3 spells CASSREAHSGANVLTF. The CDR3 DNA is TGTGCCAGCAGCCGCGAGGCGCACTCTGGGGCCAACGTCCTGACTTTC.

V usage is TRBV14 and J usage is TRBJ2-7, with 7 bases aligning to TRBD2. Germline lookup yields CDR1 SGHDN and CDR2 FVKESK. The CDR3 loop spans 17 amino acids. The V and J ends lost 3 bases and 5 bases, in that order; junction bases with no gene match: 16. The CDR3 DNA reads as TGTGCCAGCAGCCACCCTGGGCGTTGGGGAGGGCCGCACGAGCAGTACTTC. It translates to CASSHPGRWGGPHEQYF. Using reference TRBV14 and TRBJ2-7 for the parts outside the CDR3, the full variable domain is EAGVTQFPSHSVIEKGQTVTLRCDPISGHDNLYWYRRVMGKEIKFLLHFVKESKQDESGMPNNRFLAERTGGTYSTLKVQPAELEDSGVYFCASSHPGRWGGPHEQYFGPGTRLTVT.

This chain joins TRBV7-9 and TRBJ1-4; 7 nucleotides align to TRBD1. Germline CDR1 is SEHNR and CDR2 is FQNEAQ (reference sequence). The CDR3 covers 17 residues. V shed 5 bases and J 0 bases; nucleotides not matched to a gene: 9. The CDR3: CASSQNRGLATNEKLFF. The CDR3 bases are TGTGCCAGCAGCCAAAACAGGGGCCTTGCAACTAATGAAAAACTGTTTTTT.

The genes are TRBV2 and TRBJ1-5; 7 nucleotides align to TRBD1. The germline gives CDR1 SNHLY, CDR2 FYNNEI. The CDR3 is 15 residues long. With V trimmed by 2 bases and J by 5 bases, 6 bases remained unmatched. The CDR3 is CASSERDSPYQPQHF. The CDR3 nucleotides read TGTGCCAGCAGTGAAAGGGACAGCCCCTATCAGCCCCAGCATTTT.

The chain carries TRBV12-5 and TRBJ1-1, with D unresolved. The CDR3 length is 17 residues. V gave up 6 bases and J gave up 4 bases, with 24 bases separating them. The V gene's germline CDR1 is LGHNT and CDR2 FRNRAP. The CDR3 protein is CASGHRGREVLGTEAFF. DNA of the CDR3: TGTGCTAGTGGCCACCGAGGCCGGGAAGTCTTGGGCACTGAAGCTTTCTTT.

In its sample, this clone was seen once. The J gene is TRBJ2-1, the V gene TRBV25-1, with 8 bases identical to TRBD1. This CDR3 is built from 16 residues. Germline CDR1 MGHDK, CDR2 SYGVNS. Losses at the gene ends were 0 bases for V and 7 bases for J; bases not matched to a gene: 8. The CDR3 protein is CASSEYTGGQLNEQFF. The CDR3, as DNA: TGTGCCAGCAGTGAATACACAGGGGGGCAGTTGAATGAGCAGTTCTTC.

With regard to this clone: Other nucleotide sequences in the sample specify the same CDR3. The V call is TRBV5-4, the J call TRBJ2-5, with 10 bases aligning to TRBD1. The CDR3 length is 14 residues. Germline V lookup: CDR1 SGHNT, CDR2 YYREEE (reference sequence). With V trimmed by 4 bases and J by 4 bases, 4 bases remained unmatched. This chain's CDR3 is CASSRTGGGETQYF. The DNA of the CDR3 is TGTGCCAGCAGCCGGACAGGGGGTGGAGAGACCCAGTACTTC.

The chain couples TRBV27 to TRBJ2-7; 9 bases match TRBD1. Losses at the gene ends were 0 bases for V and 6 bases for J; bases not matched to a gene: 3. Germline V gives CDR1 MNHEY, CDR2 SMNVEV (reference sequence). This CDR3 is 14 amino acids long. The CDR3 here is CASSLSTGGSEQYF. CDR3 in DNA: TGTGCCAGCAGTTTATCAACAGGGGGCTCCGAGCAGTACTTC.

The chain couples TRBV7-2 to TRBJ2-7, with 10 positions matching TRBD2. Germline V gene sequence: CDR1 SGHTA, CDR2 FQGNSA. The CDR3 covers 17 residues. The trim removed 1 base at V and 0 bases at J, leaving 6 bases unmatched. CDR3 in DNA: TGTGCCAGCAGCTTAGTCGGGACTAGCGTAATCTCCTACGAGCAGTACTTC. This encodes CASSLVGTSVISYEQYF.

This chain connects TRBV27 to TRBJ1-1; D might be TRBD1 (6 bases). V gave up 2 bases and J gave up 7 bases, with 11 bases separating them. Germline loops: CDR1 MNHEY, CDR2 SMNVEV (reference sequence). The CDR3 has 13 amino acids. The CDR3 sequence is CASSLGWTDEAFF. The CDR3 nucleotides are TGTGCCAGCAGTTTAGGTTGGACAGATGAAGCTTTCTTT.

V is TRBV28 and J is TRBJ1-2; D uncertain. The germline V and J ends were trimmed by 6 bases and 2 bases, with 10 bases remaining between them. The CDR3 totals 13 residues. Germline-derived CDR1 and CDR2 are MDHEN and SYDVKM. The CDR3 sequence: CASSRGENYGYTF. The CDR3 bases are TGTGCCAGCAGCCGTGGGGAGAACTATGGCTACACCTTC.

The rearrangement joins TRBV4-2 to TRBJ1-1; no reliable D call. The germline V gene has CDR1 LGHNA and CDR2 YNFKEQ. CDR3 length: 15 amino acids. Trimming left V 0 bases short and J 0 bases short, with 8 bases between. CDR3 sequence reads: CASSQDGSMNTEAFF. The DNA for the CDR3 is TGTGCCAGCAGCCAAGATGGGAGTATGAACACTGAAGCTTTCTTT.

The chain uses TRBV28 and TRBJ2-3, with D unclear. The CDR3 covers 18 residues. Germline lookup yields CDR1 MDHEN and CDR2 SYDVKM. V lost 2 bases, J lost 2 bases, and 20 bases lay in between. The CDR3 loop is CASSLSFFGGTFTDTQYF. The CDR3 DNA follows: TGTGCCAGCAGTTTAAGTTTCTTTGGCGGAACCTTCACAGATACGCAGTATTTT.

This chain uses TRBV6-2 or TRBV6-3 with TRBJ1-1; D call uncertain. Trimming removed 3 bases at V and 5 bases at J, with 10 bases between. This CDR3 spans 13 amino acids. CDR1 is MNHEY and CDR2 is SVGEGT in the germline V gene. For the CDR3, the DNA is TGTGCCAGCAGTTATACAAGTCGAACTGAAGCTTTCTTT. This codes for CASSYTSRTEAFF.

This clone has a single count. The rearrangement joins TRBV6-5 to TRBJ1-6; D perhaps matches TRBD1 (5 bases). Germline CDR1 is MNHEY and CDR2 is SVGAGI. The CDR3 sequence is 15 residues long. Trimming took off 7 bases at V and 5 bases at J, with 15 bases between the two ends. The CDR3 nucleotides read TGTGCCAGCAAAGAGACCTGGGGGGATAATTCACCCCTCCACTTT. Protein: CASKETWGDNSPLHF.

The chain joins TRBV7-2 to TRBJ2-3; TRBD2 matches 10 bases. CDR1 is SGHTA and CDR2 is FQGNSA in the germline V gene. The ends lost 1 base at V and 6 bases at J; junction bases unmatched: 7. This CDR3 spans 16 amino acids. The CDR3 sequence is CASSLGASGSGDTQYF. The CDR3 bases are TGTGCCAGCAGCTTAGGGGCTAGCGGGAGTGGGGATACGCAGTATTTT.

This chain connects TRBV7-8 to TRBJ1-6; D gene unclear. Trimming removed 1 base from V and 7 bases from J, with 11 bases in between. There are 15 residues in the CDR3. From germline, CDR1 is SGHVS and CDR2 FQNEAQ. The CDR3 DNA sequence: TGTGCCAGCAGCTTAGTCCCGGGTGGCAATTCACCCCTCCACTTT. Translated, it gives CASSLVPGGNSPLHF.

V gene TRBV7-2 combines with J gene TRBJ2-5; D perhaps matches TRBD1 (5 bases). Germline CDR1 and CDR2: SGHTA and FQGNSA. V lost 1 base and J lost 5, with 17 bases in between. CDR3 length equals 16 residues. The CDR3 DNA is TGTGCCAGCAGCTTAGGGATAGGGGTTGCAAGGGAGACCCAGTACTTC. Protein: CASSLGIGVARETQYF.